These 25 T cell receptor beta chains were sequenced from one sample in a study of blood T cells in healthy people across ages. PCR was performed a second time for roughly 7 to 11 cycles using a sample-barcoded 5' primer and a J-beta primer mix. Via MiXCR, TCRdb re-called the 5' RACE reads, giving one row per CDR3 protein. Here the sample spans 1.5 million to 2 million distinct CDR3 sequences, around 50% being singletons. Sequenced sample: blood. These receptors came from a woman aged 40-49 years in good health.

The chain uses TRBV6-2 or TRBV6-3 and TRBJ2-7, with D perhaps TRBD1 (6 bases). The CDR3 sequence is 14 residues long. Germline V gene lookup returns CDR1 MNHEY and CDR2 SVGEGT. The ends were cut back, 6 bases at V and 1 base at J, with 13 bases in the middle. The CDR3 loop is CASRYRERSYEQYF. In nucleotides, the CDR3 is TGTGCCAGCAGGTACAGGGAACGTTCCTACGAGCAGTACTTC.

In its sample, this clonotype was seen a few times. The chain is built from TRBV13 and TRBJ1-6; D may be TRBD1 (5 bases). The CDR3 has 16 residues. The germline gives CDR1 PRHDT, CDR2 FYEKMQ (reference sequence). Trimming pared 6 bases from V and 9 bases from J, leaving 21 bases between. CDR3 coding DNA: TGTGCCAGCAGGACACAGCGGGGGAGAATAGGTTCACCCCTCCACTTT. This translates into CASRTQRGRIGSPLHF.

As to this clonotype: Mismatch with germline at one junction end may stem from a read error. This chain connects TRBV7-2 to TRBJ2-7; possibly TRBD1 for D (6 bases). The CDR3 extends over 14 amino acids. CDR1 and CDR2 (germline): SGHTA, FQGNSA. The CDR3 nucleotides read TGTGCCAGCAGTTTAGCACAGGGATCCCACGAGCAGTACTTC. This codes for CASSLAQGSHEQYF.

The chain is built from TRBV3-1 and TRBJ1-1; 8 bases align to TRBD1. The V and J ends lost 4 bases and 4 bases, in that order; junction bases with no gene match: 8. CDR1 and CDR2 (germline): LGHDT, YNNKEL (reference sequence). This CDR3 is 15 amino acids long. In nucleotides, the CDR3 is TGTGCCAGCAGCCGATCAGGGGGCGGTGGCACTGAAGCTTTCTTT. It specifies CASSRSGGGGTEAFF.

This clonotype was counted only a few times. The chain uses TRBV7-2 and TRBJ2-1; D is possibly TRBD2 (7 bases). This CDR3 is built from 16 residues. Trimming took off 3 bases at V and 5 bases at J, with 17 bases between the two ends. Germline lookup yields CDR1 SGHTA and CDR2 FQGNSA. CDR3 DNA: TGTGCCAGCAGCTTCCGGGGGGCGCTACCTAACAATGAGCAGTTCTTC. It specifies CASSFRGALPNNEQFF.

The chain carries TRBV14 and TRBJ2-1; 10 positions agree with TRBD1. V trimming: 4 bases; J trimming: 3 bases; junction bases outside the gene matches: 6. Germline V gene lookup returns CDR1 SGHDN and CDR2 FVKESK. This CDR3 has 16 amino acids. In DNA form, the CDR3 reads TGTGCCAGCAGCCTCCCCGGGACAGGGGACTACAATGAGCAGTTCTTC. It encodes CASSLPGTGDYNEQFF.

This clonotype was seen more than once but under ten times. This chain connects TRBV7-8 to TRBJ2-1, with D possibly matching TRBD2 (7 bases). Germline loops: CDR1 SGHVS, CDR2 FQNEAQ. The CDR3 covers 15 residues. V lost 5 bases to trimming and J lost 3 bases, with 14 bases between them. For the CDR3, the DNA is TGTGCCAGCAGCCCTAGGGGGGGCGACTACAATGAGCAGTTCTTC. Its protein is CASSPRGGDYNEQFF.

The rearrangement links TRBV20-1 to TRBJ2-1; a weak D match, TRBD2 (6 bases). Per germline, CDR1 DFQATT and CDR2 SNEGSKA (reference sequence). CDR3 length: 14 amino acids. The CDR3 bases are TGCAGAGCTGTCCGTATGGCTAGCGTTAAGACCCAGTTCTTC. Translation: CRAVRMASVKTQFF.

This clonotype was picked up a small number of times. The chain joins TRBV27 to TRBJ2-6; 7 bases are a match to TRBD1. The germline gives CDR1 MNHEY, CDR2 SMNVEV (reference sequence). CDR3 length equals 17 residues. The J segment lost 0 bases and the V segment lost 7 bases, leaving 9 bases of the junction unmatched. The chain's CDR3 is CASTRDRLSSGANVLTF. In nucleotides, the CDR3 is TGTGCCAGCACCCGGGACAGACTAAGCTCTGGGGCCAACGTCCTGACTTTC. Using reference TRBV27 and TRBJ2-6 for the parts outside the CDR3, the full variable domain is EAQVTQNPRYLITVTGKKLTVTCSQNMNHEYMSWYRQDPGLGLRQIYYSMNVEVTDKGDVPEGYKVSRKEKRNFPLILESPSPNQTSLYFCASTRDRLSSGANVLTFGAGSRLTVL.

About this clonotype itself: One end of the junction does not line up with germline, which may come from a read error. J is TRBJ2-4 and V is TRBV18; no clear D gene. CDR1 and CDR2 from the germline V gene are KGHSH and LQKENI. The CDR3 runs to 14 residues. The CDR3 DNA sequence: TGTGCCAGCCCACCCGAGTGGGTCAAAAACATTCAGTACTTC. Residues: CASPPEWVKNIQYF.

Written as DNA, the CDR3 is TGTGCCAGCAGCAAGGCCCCCAGCAATCAGCCCCAGCATTTT. This sequence encodes CASSKAPSNQPQHF. V is TRBV7-2 and J is TRBJ1-5; D gene ambiguous. CDR1 and CDR2 from the germline V gene are SGHTA and FQGNSA. This CDR3 region has 14 residues. Trimming shortened V by 5 bases and J by 1 base, and 9 bases separated the two germline ends.

This chain uses TRBV4-3 with TRBJ1-4, with D possibly matching TRBD1 (6 bases). From germline, CDR1 is LGHNA and CDR2 YSLEER. The CDR3 consists of 15 residues. Trimming stripped 0 bases from V and 9 bases from J, with 14 bases between. The CDR3, as DNA: TGCGCCAGCAGCCAAGACGGGGGCAGGGACCAAAAACTGTTTTTT. It translates to CASSQDGGRDQKLFF.

This clonotype was picked up many times. For the CDR3, the DNA is TGTGCCAGCAGCTTAGAACTCACTGAGCAGTTCTTC. Translating gives CASSLELTEQFF. The chain employs TRBV7-8 and TRBJ2-1; D unresolved. Germline V gene data show CDR1 as SGHVS and CDR2 as FQNEAQ. V lost 1 base, J lost 9 bases, and 7 bases lay in between. CDR3 length: 12 residues.

This clonotype was found a few times. V gene TRBV5-1 combines with J gene TRBJ2-5; TRBD1 agrees at 8 bases. Germline V lookup: CDR1 SGHRS, CDR2 YFSETQ. J was trimmed by 5 bases and V by 6 bases; bases with no gene match: 6. The CDR3 is 13 amino acids. In DNA, the CDR3 is TGCGCCAGCATGAGACAGGGGAAGGAGACCCAGTACTTC. Translated: CASMRQGKETQYF.

This clonotype showed up many times. Relative to the germline gene, one junction end is altered; a read error may explain this. The chain recombines TRBV5-1 with TRBJ2-7; D might be TRBD1 (5 bases). Germline lookup yields CDR1 SGHRS and CDR2 YFSETQ. This CDR3 has 14 residues. DNA of the CDR3: TGTGCCAGCAGTGCGCGAGACAGAACCTACGAGCAGTACTTC. It specifies CASSARDRTYEQYF.

In its sample, this clonotype was seen a few times. J is TRBJ2-3 and V is TRBV4-1; TRBD2 agrees at 7 bases. The CDR3 is 17 residues long. CDR1 MGHRA and CDR2 YSYEKL come from the germline V gene. V lost 0 bases to trimming and J lost 0 bases; unmatched junction nucleotides: 6. CDR3 sequence (DNA): TGCGCCAGCAGCCAAGATCCAAGCGGGGAGAGCACAGATACGCAGTATTTT. It specifies CASSQDPSGESTDTQYF.

The chain combines TRBV7-9 with TRBJ1-2; D possibly corresponds to TRBD1 (5 bases). The V end lost 4 bases, the J end lost 8 bases, and 17 bases lay between the germline ends. The V gene's germline CDR1 is SEHNR and CDR2 FQNEAQ (reference sequence). CDR3 length equals 14 residues. CDR3 residues: CASSSEVGREGYTF. The CDR3 nucleotides read TGTGCCAGCAGCTCCGAGGTGGGGCGGGAAGGCTACACCTTC.

The chain is built from TRBV6-6 and TRBJ2-1; 12 bases align to TRBD2. The CDR3 length is 16 residues. Germline values: CDR1 MNHNY, CDR2 SVGAGI (reference sequence). The junction had 12 bases not matched to a gene; V was cut back by 6 bases and J by 9 bases. In nucleotides, the CDR3 is TGTGCCAGCAGACCCCCGACTAGCGGGGGACCGCCTGAGCAGTTCTTC. It translates to CASRPPTSGGPPEQFF.

This clonotype was seen a handful of times. The chain couples TRBV12-1 to TRBJ2-7; the tabulated D call, TRBD2, remains unverified against the DNA. TRBV12-1 represents a pseudogene. The CDR3 covers 19 residues. The CDR3 bases are TGTGCCAGCAGCTGCTCCGGGACTAGCGGGAGCCGGAGCTCCTACGAGCAGTACTTC. Translated: CASSCSGTSGSRSSYEQYF.

The chain combines TRBV7-9 with TRBJ2-5, with TRBD2 matching over 9 bases. Near its end, the DNA agrees better with TRBJ2-1, so the J call may be wrong. The germline gives CDR1 SEHNR, CDR2 FQNEAQ (reference sequence). The CDR3 is made up of 13 amino acids. CDR3 nucleotide sequence: TGTGCCAGCGGGACTAGCCACCAAGAGACCCAGTTCTTC. Amino acids: CASGTSHQETQFF.

The gene calls are TRBV7-8 and TRBJ1-4, with unresolved D. This CDR3 is 18 amino acids long. Germline-derived CDR1 and CDR2 are SGHVS and FQNEAQ. Between the trimmed V and J ends, which lost 5 bases and 4 bases, there was a span of 23 bases. In DNA form, the CDR3 reads TGTGCCAGCAGCACCAAGTTAGGACCTGCGGGGAATAATGAAAAACTGTTTTTT. It codes for CASSTKLGPAGNNEKLFF.

The rearrangement uses TRBV6-1 and TRBJ1-2; D is undetermined. Trimming removed 7 bases from V and 6 bases from J, with 9 bases in between. Germline CDR1 reads MNHNS; CDR2 reads SASEGT. This CDR3 is built from 11 residues. CDR3 bases: TGTGCCAGCATGCGCGGGGATGGCTACACCTTC. Translation: CASMRGDGYTF.

This clonotype came up a few times. The genes are TRBV15 and TRBJ2-1; 11 bases agree with TRBD2. V trimming: 5 bases; J trimming: 4 bases; junction bases outside the gene matches: 4. The CDR3 contains 15 residues. Per germline, CDR1 LNHNV and CDR2 YYDKDF (reference sequence). The CDR3 nucleotides read TGTGCCACCAGCGAGGGACTAGCGGATTACAATGAGCAGTTCTTC. Translation gives CATSEGLADYNEQFF.

The sample holds a few counts of this clonotype. The J gene is TRBJ1-2, the V gene TRBV20-1, with 7 bases matching TRBD1. With V trimmed by 0 bases and J by 3 bases, 7 bases remained unmatched. This CDR3 has 15 residues. Germline CDR1 and CDR2: DFQATT and SNEGSKA (reference sequence). The CDR3 region has the DNA TGCAGTGCTAGAGAGACAGGGAGGTCGGACTATGGCTACACCTTC. It specifies CSARETGRSDYGYTF.

A few counts support this clonotype. This chain links TRBV10-3 with TRBJ2-5, with D tentatively TRBD2 (5 bases). The CDR3 contains 16 residues. Between the trimmed V and J ends, which lost 4 bases and 4 bases, there was a span of 19 bases. Germline V gene lookup returns CDR1 ENHRY and CDR2 SYGVKD. The chain's CDR3 is CAISGGRAANVETQYF. The CDR3 region has the DNA TGTGCCATCAGTGGTGGGCGGGCAGCGAATGTAGAGACCCAGTACTTC.